Each of the 10 T cell receptor beta chains below was sequenced from the same sample in a study of neoadjuvant anti-PD-1 for oral cavity cancer. Clones were sequenced by immunoSEQ multiplex PCR, and TCRdb holds only the in-frame ones, with some missing. Among more than 7,500 clones, approximately 55% were seen once, and the ten largest hold roughly 10%. The sequences come from tumor tissue, collected before nivolumab (anti-PD-1) treatment. The origin of the receptors is a person aged 40-85 years with oral cavity squamous cell carcinoma.

This chain connects TRBV10-2 to TRBJ2-7; D is possibly TRBD2 (5 bases). The CDR3 runs to 13 residues. The germline V and J ends were trimmed by 2 bases and 2 bases, with 7 bases remaining between them. Germline V gene lookup returns CDR1 WSHSY and CDR2 SAAADI. CDR3 DNA sequence: TGCGCCAGCAGTGAGCAGCGGCCCTACGAGCAGTACTTC. This gives the protein CASSEQRPYEQYF.

The chain joins TRBV7-3 to TRBJ2-5, with D possibly being TRBD2 (6 bases). V was clipped by 5 bases and J by 7 bases, with 14 bases between them. Germline V lookup: CDR1 SGHTA, CDR2 FQGTGA. The CDR3 is 13 residues long. The CDR3 is CASSQSSVGTQYF. The CDR3 DNA is TGTGCCAGCAGCCAATCTAGCGTGGGGACCCAGTACTTC.

The chain has TRBV2 and TRBJ2-1; D is perhaps TRBD1 (5 bases). This CDR3 has 11 residues. V lost 8 bases, J lost 9 bases, and 11 bases lay in between. Germline V gene lookup returns CDR1 SNHLY and CDR2 FYNNEI. The CDR3 region has the DNA TGTGCCAGCGGTGGGGCAGGTGAGCAGTTCTTC. Its translation: CASGGAGEQFF.

CDR3 sequence: CASSFREVGTEAFF. DNA for the CDR3: TGTGCCAGCAGCTTTCGGGAGGTGGGCACTGAAGCTTTCTTT. The genes are TRBV7-9 and TRBJ1-1; D is uncertain. The CDR3 totals 14 residues. CDR1 is SEHNR and CDR2 is FQNEAQ in the germline V gene (reference sequence). Trimming took off 3 bases at V and 4 bases at J, with 12 bases between the two ends.

The chain joins TRBV15 to TRBJ1-1; maybe TRBD1 (6 bases). The CDR3 is 15 residues long. Germline-derived CDR1 and CDR2 are LNHNV and YYDKDF (reference sequence). The V gene lost 1 base and the J gene lost 7 bases, with 16 bases spanning the gap. CDR3 coding DNA: TGTGCCACCAGCAGAGTCGGGGGCGGCACAAATGAAGCTTTCTTT. Its translation is CATSRVGGGTNEAFF.

This rearrangement joins TRBV30 to TRBJ2-7, with D possibly TRBD2 on 6 matching bases. Per the germline V gene, CDR1 is GTSNPN and CDR2 is SVGIG (reference sequence). The CDR3 length is 12 residues. The CDR3 nucleotides are TGTGCGGGGGACTCTGACAGCTACGAGCAGTACTTC. It translates to CAGDSDSYEQYF.

This clone has just a few counts. V usage is TRBV6-5 and J usage is TRBJ2-7; 7 nucleotides align to TRBD1. Per the germline V gene, CDR1 is MNHEY and CDR2 is SVGAGI. V shed 5 bases, J shed 5 bases, and the junction held 12 bases outside the gene matches. CDR3 length: 15 residues. CDR3 loop: CASSPRLTGFHEQYF. The CDR3 region has the DNA TGTGCCAGCAGTCCCCGGCTGACAGGGTTCCACGAGCAGTACTTC.

The chain carries TRBV11-2 and TRBJ1-5; D not certain. This CDR3 is built from 13 residues. Trimming took off 5 bases at V and 4 bases at J, with 9 bases between the two ends. CDR1 and CDR2 (germline): SGHAT, FQNNGV. CDR3 amino acids: CASSVDANQPQHF. The CDR3 nucleotides are TGTGCCAGCAGCGTGGACGCGAATCAGCCCCAGCATTTT.

The V and J genes are TRBV10-3 and TRBJ2-7; TRBD1 is a possible D gene (5 bases). Trimming stripped 3 bases from V and 2 bases from J, with 8 bases between. The CDR3 length is 13 residues. Germline values: CDR1 ENHRY, CDR2 SYGVKD. CDR3 region: CAISDQGTYEQYF. The CDR3 coding sequence is TGTGCCATCAGTGATCAGGGTACCTACGAGCAGTACTTC.

In its sample, this clone is medium-sized. DNA for the CDR3: TGTGCCAGCAGCCTTACTAGCGGGAGTAACAATGAGCAGTTCTTC. Amino acids: CASSLTSGSNNEQFF. The chain has TRBV6-5 and TRBJ2-1; 11 bases are a match to TRBD2. The CDR3 covers 15 residues. The junction had 6 bases not matched to a gene; V was cut back by 6 bases and J by 5 bases. Germline V lookup: CDR1 MNHEY, CDR2 SVGAGI.